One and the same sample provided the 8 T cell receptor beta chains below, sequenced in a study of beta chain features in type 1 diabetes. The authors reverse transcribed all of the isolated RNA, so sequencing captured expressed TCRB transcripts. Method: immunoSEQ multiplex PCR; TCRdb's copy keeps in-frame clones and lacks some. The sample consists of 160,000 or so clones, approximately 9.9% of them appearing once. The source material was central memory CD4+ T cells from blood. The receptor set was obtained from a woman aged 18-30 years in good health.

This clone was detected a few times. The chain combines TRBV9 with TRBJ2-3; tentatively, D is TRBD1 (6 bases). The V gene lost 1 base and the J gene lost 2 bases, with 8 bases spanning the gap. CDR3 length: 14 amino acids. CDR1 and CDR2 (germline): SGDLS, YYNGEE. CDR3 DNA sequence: TGTGCCAGCAGCGTAAGACAGGTCACAGATACGCAGTATTTT. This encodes CASSVRQVTDTQYF.

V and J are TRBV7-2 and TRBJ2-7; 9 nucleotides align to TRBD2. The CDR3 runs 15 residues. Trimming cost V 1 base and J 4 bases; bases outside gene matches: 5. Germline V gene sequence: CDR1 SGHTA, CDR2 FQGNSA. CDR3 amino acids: CASSLGGTSYYEQYF. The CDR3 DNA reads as TGTGCCAGCAGCTTAGGTGGGACTAGCTATTACGAGCAGTACTTC.

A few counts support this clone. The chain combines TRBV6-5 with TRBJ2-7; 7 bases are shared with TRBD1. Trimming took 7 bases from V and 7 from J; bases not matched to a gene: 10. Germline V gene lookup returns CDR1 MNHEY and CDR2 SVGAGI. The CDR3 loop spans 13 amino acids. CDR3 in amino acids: CASTLRGSGEQYF. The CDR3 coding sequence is TGTGCCAGCACCCTCAGGGGGTCGGGGGAGCAGTACTTC.

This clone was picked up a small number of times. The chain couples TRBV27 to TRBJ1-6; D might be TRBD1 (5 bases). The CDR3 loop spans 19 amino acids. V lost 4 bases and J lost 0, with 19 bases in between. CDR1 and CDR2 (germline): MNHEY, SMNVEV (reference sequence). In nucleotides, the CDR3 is TGTGCCAGCAGTTACGGCGGCGGGGCCGTGAGCTCCTATAATTCACCCCTCCACTTT. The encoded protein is CASSYGGGAVSSYNSPLHF.

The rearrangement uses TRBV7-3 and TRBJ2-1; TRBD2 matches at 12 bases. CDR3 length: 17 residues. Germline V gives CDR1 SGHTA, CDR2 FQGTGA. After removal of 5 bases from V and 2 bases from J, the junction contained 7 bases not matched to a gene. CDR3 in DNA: TGTGCCAGCAGCCTTTACTCTAGCGGGGGGGCCTACAATGAGCAGTTCTTC. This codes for CASSLYSSGGAYNEQFF.

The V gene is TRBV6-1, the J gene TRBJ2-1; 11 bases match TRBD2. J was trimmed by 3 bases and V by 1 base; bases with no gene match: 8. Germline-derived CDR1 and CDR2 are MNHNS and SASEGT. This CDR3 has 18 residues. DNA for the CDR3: TGTGCCAGCAGTGAAGAGTTACTAGCGGGAGAAGTCTACAATGAGCAGTTCTTC. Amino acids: CASSEELLAGEVYNEQFF.

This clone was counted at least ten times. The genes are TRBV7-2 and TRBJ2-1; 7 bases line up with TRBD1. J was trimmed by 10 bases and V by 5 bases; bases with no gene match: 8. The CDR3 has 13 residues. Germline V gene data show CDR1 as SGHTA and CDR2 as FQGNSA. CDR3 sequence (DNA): TGTGCCAGCAGCAGACGGGACAGCTCGGAGCAGTTCTTC. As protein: CASSRRDSSEQFF. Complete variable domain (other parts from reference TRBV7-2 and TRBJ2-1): GAGVSQSPSNKVTEKGKDVELRCDPISGHTALYWYRQSLGQGLEFLIYFQGNSAPDKSGLPSDRFSAERTGGSVSTLTIQRTQQEDSAVYLCASSRRDSSEQFFGPGTRLTVL.

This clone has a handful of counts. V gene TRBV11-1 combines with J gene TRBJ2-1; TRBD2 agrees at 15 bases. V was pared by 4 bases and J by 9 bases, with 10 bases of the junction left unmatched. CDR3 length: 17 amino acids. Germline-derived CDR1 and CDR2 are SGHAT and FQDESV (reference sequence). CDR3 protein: CASSSRTGGLAGGEQFF. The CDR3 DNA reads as TGTGCCAGCAGCTCTCGGACCGGGGGACTAGCGGGAGGTGAGCAGTTCTTC.